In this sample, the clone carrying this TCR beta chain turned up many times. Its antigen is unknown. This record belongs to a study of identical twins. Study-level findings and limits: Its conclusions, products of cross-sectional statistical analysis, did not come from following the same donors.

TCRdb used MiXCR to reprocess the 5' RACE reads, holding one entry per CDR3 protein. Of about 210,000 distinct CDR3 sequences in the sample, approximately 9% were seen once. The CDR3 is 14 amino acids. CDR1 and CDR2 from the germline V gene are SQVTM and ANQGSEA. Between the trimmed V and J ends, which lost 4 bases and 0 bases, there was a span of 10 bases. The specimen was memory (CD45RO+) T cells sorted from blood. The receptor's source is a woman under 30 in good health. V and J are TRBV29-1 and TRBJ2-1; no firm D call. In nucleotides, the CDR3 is TGCAGCGTTGTTTTGAGCAGCTCCTACAATGAGCAGTTCTTC. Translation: CSVVLSSSYNEQFF.